This paragraph reports one T cell receptor beta chain. The data were obtained in a study of blood T cell repertoires in COVID-19. At the level of the study: Samples of COVID-19 (acute and convalescent) were obtained from the United States, Italy and Spain.

Source study methods: From reference gene primer amplification, estimates of nucleated cell counts were derived. Generated by immunoSEQ multiplex PCR, the TCRdb table keeps only in-frame clones and is missing some. The V and J calls and clone size come from that table; D and trimming were worked out from the DNA. The sample has around 100,000 clones; around 87% are singletons. The material sequenced was peripheral blood. This receptor was taken from a woman older than 75 with acute or convalescent COVID-19.

In nucleotides, the CDR3 is TGTGCCAGCAGTCCCGCAGGTTCTGGGGCCAACGTCCTGACTTTC. Translated: CASSPAGSGANVLTF. This chain uses TRBV6-2 or TRBV6-3 with TRBJ2-6, with D unresolved. This CDR3 contains 15 residues. CDR1 is MNHEY, CDR2 SVGEGT, per germline. Trimming shortened V by 5 bases and J by 1 base, and 9 bases separated the two germline ends.